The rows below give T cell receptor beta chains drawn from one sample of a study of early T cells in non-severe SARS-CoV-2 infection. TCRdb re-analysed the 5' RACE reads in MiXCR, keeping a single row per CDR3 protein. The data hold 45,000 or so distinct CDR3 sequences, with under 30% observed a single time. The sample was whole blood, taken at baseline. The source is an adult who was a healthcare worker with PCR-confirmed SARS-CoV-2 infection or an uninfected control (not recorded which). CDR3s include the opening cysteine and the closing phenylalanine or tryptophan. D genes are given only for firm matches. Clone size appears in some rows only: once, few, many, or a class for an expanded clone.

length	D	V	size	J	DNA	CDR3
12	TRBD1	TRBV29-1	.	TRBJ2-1	TGCAGCGCACCACACAGGGGCGATGAGCAGTTCTTC	CSAPHRGDEQFF
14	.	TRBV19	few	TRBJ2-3	TGTGCCAGTAGTATGAACAGGTTCACAGATACGCAGTATTTT	CASSMNRFTDTQYF
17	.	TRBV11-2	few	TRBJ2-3	TGTGCCAGCAGCTCTCCCTCTCCTTGGGAGGGCACAGATACGCAGTATTTT	CASSSPSPWEGTDTQYF
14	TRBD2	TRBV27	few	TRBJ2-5	TGTGCCAGCAGCCAGGGACTAGCTCAAGAGACCCAGTACTTC	CASSQGLAQETQYF
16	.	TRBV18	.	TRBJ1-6	TGTGCCAGCTCCCACCCGGGACTAGACCCGAATTCACCCCTCCACTTT	CASSHPGLDPNSPLHF
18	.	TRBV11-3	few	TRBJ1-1	TGTGCCAGCAGCTTAGAACTGGACAGCACCGCGGAGAACACTGAAGCTTTCTTT	CASSLELDSTAENTEAFF
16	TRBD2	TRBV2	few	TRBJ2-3	TGTGCCAGCAGTGAATTTCTAGCGGGGGGCACAGATACGCAGTATTTT	CASSEFLAGGTDTQYF
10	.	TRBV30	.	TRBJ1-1	TGTGCCTGGAATGAGGTTGAAGCTTTCTTT	CAWNEVEAFF
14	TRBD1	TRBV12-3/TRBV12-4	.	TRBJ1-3	TGTGCCAGCAGTAGACAGGGCGGGAAAAACACCATATATTTT	CASSRQGGKNTIYF
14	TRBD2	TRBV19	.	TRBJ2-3	TGTGCCAGTAGTAGCGGGGGTCCCACAGATACGCAGTATTTT	CASSSGGPTDTQYF
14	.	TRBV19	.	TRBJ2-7	TGTGCCAGTAGTCCAATGACTAGTAGGTACGAGCAGTACTTC	CASSPMTSRYEQYF
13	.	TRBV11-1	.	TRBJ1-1	TGTGCCAGCAGCTTGTGGGGCTACACTGAAGCTTTCTTT	CASSLWGYTEAFF
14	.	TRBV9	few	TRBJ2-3	TGTGCCAGCAGCGCCCGTCCTAGCACAGATACGCAGTATTTT	CASSARPSTDTQYF
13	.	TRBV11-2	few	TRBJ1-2	TGTGCCAGCAGGGGCCTACTACACTATGGCTACACCTTC	CASRGLLHYGYTF
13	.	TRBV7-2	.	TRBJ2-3	TGTGCCAGCAGCTTAGCTAGGGGGGATACGCAGTATTTT	CASSLARGDTQYF
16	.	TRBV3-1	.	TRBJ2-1	TGTGCCAGCAGTGAGAACAGCGCCGGGGCCTACAATGAGCAGTTCTTC	CASSENSAGAYNEQFF
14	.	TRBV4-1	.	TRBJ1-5	TGCGCCAGCGGTCGGGCGATTAGCAATCAGCCCCAGCATTTT	CASGRAISNQPQHF
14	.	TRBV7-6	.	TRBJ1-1	TGTGCCAGCACCCAGGGACACCCGAACACTGAAGCTTTCTTT	CASTQGHPNTEAFF
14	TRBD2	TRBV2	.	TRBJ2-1	TGTGCCACCACACTAGCGGGGAGATCGAATGAGCAGTTCTTC	CATTLAGRSNEQFF
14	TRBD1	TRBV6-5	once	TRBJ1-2	TGTGCCAGCAGTTACCGGACAGGGTACTATGGCTACACCTTC	CASSYRTGYYGYTF
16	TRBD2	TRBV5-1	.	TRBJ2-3	TGCGCCAGCAGCTTGGCCCCTCGCGGGGGGGGAGATACGCAGTATTTT	CASSLAPRGGGDTQYF
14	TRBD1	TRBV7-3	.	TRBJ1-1	TGTGCCAGCAGCCTGGGACAGTATGACACTGAAGCTTTCTTT	CASSLGQYDTEAFF
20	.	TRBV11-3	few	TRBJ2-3	TGTGCCAGCAGCTTAGGGGGGAGGACAGGTGCGCGTGGTCCCACAGATACGCAGTATTTT	CASSLGGRTGARGPTDTQYF
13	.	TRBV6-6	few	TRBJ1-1	TGTGCCAGCAGTTACGCGGATGCGACTGAAGCTTTCTTT	CASSYADATEAFF
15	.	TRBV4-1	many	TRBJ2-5	TGCGCCAGCAGCCAAGGGAATAGTGGGTTGGAGACCCAGTACTTC	CASSQGNSGLETQYF
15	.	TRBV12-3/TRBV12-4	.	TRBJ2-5	TGTGCCAGCAGTTTCACAGGGTCCGGGTCAGAGACCCAGTACTTC	CASSFTGSGSETQYF
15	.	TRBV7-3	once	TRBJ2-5	TGTGCCAGCAGCCCTACTCCAGGGGAAATGGAGACCCAGTACTTC	CASSPTPGEMETQYF
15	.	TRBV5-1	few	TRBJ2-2	TGCGCCAGCAGCTTGGAAGATAACCGAGCCGGGGAGCTGTTTTTT	CASSLEDNRAGELFF
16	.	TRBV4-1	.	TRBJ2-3	TGCGCCAGCAGCCAAGATTCGACAGTTAGGGTAGATACGCAGTATTTT	CASSQDSTVRVDTQYF